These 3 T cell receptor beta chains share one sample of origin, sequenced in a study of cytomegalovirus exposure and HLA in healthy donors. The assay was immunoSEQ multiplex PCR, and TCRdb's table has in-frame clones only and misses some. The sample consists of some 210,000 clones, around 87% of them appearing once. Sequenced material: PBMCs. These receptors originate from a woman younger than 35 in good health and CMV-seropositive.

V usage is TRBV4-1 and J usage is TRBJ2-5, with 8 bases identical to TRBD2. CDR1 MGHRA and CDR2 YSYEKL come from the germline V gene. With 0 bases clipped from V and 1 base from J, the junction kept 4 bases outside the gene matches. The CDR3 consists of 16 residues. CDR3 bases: TGCGCCAGCAGCCAAGATGGGGCGGGAGGCCAAGAGACCCAGTACTTC. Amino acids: CASSQDGAGGQETQYF.

The CDR3 here is CASSRPPGQGAYEQYF. In DNA, the CDR3 is TGTGCCAGCAGTCGCCCACCGGGACAGGGCGCCTACGAGCAGTACTTC. V usage is TRBV28 and J usage is TRBJ2-7; 9 nucleotides agree with TRBD1. The CDR3 has 16 residues. V was clipped by 5 bases and J by 2 bases; unmatched bases: 10. The germline V gene encodes CDR1 MDHEN and CDR2 SYDVKM. Looking up the rest from reference TRBV28 and TRBJ2-7 gives the full variable domain: DVKVTQSSRYLVKRTGEKVFLECVQDMDHENMFWYRQDPGLGLRLIYFSYDVKMKEKGDIPEGYSVSREKKERFSLILESASTNQTSMYLCASSRPPGQGAYEQYFGPGTRLTVT.

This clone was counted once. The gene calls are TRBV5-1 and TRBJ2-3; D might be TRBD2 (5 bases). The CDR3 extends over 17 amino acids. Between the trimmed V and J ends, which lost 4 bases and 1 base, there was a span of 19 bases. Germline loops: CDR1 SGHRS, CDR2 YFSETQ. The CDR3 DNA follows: TGCGCCAGCAGCCTCCCCCCGGGAAGCACCCGCACAGATACGCAGTATTTT. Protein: CASSLPPGSTRTDTQYF. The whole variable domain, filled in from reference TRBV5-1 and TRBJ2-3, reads KAGVTQTPRYLIKTRGQQVTLSCSPISGHRSVSWYQQTPGQGLQFLFEYFSETQRNKGNFPGRFSGRQFSNSRSEMNVSTLELGDSALYLCASSLPPGSTRTDTQYFGPGTRLTVL.